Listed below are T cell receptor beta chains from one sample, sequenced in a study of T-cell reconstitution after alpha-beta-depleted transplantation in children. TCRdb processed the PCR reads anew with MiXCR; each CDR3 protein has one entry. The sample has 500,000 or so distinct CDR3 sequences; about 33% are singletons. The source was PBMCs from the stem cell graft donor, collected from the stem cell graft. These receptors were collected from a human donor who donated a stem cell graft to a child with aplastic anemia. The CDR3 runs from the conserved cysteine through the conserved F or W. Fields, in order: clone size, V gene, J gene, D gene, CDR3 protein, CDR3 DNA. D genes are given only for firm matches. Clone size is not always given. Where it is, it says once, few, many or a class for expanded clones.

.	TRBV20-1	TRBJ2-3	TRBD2	CSATLPAGGTTDTQYF	TGCAGTGCTACTTTACCAGCGGGAGGTACCACAGATACGCAGTATTTT
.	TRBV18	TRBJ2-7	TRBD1	CASSDTGDLQYF	TGTGCCAGCTCAGACACAGGGGACCTGCAGTACTTC
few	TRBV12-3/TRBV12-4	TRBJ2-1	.	CASSPYQQGSYNEQFF	TGTGCCAGCAGTCCCTATCAACAGGGCTCCTACAATGAGCAGTTCTTC
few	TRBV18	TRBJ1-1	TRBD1	CASSPRDSKRSTEAFF	TGTGCCAGCTCACCCAGGGACAGCAAACGGAGCACTGAAGCTTTCTTT
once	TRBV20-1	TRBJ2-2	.	CSARDYGELVF	TGCAGTGCTAGAGATTACGGGGAGCTGGTTTTT
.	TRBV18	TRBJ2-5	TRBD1	CASFPGQHHIQETQYF	TGTGCCAGCTTCCCGGGACAGCATCACATTCAAGAGACCCAGTACTTC
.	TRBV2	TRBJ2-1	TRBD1	CASSDVGGTGNEQFF	TGTGCCAGCAGTGACGTTGGCGGGACAGGCAATGAGCAGTTCTTC
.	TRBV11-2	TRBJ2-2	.	CASSLGRVPGELFF	TGTGCCAGCAGCTTAGGCCGCGTTCCCGGGGAGCTGTTTTTT
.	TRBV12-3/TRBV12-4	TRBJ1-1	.	CASSKDGYTEAFF	TGTGCCAGCAGTAAGGACGGGTACACTGAAGCTTTCTTT
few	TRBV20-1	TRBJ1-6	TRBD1	CSASYRGKSYNSPLHF	TGCAGTGCTTCTTACAGGGGGAAGTCCTATAATTCACCCCTCCACTTT
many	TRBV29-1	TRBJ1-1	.	CSVGGYGAFF	TGCAGCGTTGGGGGGTATGGGGCTTTCTTT
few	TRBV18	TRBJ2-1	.	CASSPTGRGEQFF	TGTGCCAGCTCACCTACGGGGCGCGGCGAGCAGTTCTTC
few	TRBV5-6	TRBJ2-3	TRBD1	CASSFGTGLMTDTQYF	TGTGCCAGCAGCTTTGGGACAGGGCTTATGACAGATACGCAGTATTTT
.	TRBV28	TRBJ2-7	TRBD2	CASSFSEGGEQYF	TGTGCCAGCAGTTTTTCGGAGGGAGGGGAGCAGTACTTC
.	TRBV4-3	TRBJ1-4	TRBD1	CASSRGQGGEKLFF	TGCGCCAGCAGCCGGGGACAGGGAGGAGAAAAACTGTTTTTT
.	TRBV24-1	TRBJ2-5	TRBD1	CATSVTGGGKTQYF	TGTGCCACCAGTGTCACAGGGGGCGGAAAGACCCAGTACTTC
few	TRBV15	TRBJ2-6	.	CATSKDRGGANVLTF	TGTGCCACCAGCAAGGATCGTGGTGGGGCCAACGTCCTGACTTTC
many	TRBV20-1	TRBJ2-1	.	CSARDPVRNEQFF	TGCAGTGCTAGAGATCCAGTACGGAATGAGCAGTTCTTC
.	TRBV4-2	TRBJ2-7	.	CASSHTEAGRYEQYF	TGTGCCAGCAGCCATACGGAGGCTGGGAGGTACGAGCAGTACTTC
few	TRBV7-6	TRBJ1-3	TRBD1	CASRTGTGNTIYF	TGTGCCAGCAGGACAGGGACTGGAAACACCATATATTTT
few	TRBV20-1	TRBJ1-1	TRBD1	CSARGGGGWGTEAFF	TGCAGTGCTAGAGGAGGAGGGGGCTGGGGCACTGAAGCTTTCTTT
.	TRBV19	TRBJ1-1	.	CASSIGLRRMNTEAFF	TGTGCCAGTAGTATAGGTCTCAGAAGAATGAACACTGAAGCTTTCTTT
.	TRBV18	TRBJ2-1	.	CASSREQAGDEQFF	TGTGCCAGCTCACGGGAACAGGCGGGCGATGAGCAGTTCTTC
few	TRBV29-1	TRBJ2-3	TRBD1	CSVLPRTGGQGYF	TGCAGCGTCCTGCCCCGGACAGGGGGACAGGGGTATTTT
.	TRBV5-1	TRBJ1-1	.	CASSLAAGSNEAFF	TGCGCCAGCAGCTTGGCCGCGGGGAGCAATGAAGCTTTCTTT
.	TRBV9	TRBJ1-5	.	CASSVGGDLNQPQHF	TGTGCCAGCAGCGTAGGAGGAGATCTCAATCAGCCCCAGCATTTT
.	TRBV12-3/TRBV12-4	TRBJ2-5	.	CASSFGEFQTQYF	TGTGCCAGCAGTTTTGGGGAATTCCAGACCCAGTACTTC
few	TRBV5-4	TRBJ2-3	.	CASSGDGHRLSTDTQYF	TGTGCCAGCAGCGGGGACGGACACCGATTAAGCACAGATACGCAGTATTTT
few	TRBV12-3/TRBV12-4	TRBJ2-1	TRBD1	CASSLVGGLEQFF	TGTGCCAGCAGTTTAGTAGGGGGCTTGGAGCAGTTCTTC
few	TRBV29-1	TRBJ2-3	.	CSVAADTQYF	TGCAGCGTTGCGGCAGATACGCAGTATTTT
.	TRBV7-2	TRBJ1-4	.	CASSLRGLRTNEKLFF	TGTGCCAGCAGCTTAAGGGGCTTGAGAACTAATGAAAAACTGTTTTTT
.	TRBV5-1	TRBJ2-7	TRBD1	CASSSDREIYEQYF	TGCGCCAGCAGCTCGGACAGGGAGATCTACGAGCAGTACTTC
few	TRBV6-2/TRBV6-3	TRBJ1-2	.	CASGPYGYTF	TGTGCCAGCGGACCATATGGCTACACCTTC
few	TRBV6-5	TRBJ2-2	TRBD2	CASSYTSANTGELFF	TGTGCCAGCAGTTATACTAGCGCGAACACCGGGGAGCTGTTTTTT
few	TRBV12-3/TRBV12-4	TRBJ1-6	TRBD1	CASSLDLTGDSPLHF	TGTGCCAGCAGTTTGGACCTTACAGGGGATTCACCCCTCCACTTT
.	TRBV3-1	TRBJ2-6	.	CASRMDRTFSGANVLTF	TGTGCCAGCAGGATGGACAGAACCTTCTCTGGGGCCAACGTCCTGACTTTC
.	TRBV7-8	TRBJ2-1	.	CASSSIGAGTYNEQFF	TGTGCCAGCAGCTCGATTGGGGCAGGGACTTACAATGAGCAGTTCTTC
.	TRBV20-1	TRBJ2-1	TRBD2	CSAAAATSAYNEQFF	TGCAGTGCTGCCGCCGCGACTAGCGCCTACAATGAGCAGTTCTTC
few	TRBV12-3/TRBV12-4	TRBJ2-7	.	CASSLIGGEEQYF	TGTGCCAGCAGTTTGATTGGGGGCGAGGAGCAGTACTTC
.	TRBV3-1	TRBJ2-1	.	CASSRHGGEQFF	TGTGCCAGCAGCCGCCACGGGGGCGAGCAGTTCTTC
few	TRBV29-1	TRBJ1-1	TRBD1	CSVDLGDSEAFF	TGCAGCGTGGACCTTGGGGACAGTGAAGCTTTCTTT
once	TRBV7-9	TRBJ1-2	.	CASSLGLYYGYTF	TGTGCCAGCAGCTTAGGACTTTACTATGGCTACACCTTC
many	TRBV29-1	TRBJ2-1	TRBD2	CSASLAGAGNEQFF	TGCAGCGCTTCACTAGCGGGAGCGGGGAATGAGCAGTTCTTC
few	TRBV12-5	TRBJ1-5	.	CASSPLSQPQHF	TGTGCTAGCTCCCCTCTGAGTCAGCCCCAGCATTTT
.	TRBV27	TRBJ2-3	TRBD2	CASSHIRTSGGGKDTQYF	TGTGCCAGCAGCCATATTAGGACTAGCGGAGGGGGTAAGGATACGCAGTATTTT
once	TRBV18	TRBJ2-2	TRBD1	CASSPGTASGELFF	TGTGCCAGCTCACCAGGGACAGCGAGCGGGGAGCTGTTTTTT
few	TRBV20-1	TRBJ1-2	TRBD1	CSARDKTGANYGYTF	TGCAGTGCTAGAGATAAGACAGGGGCGAACTATGGCTACACCTTC
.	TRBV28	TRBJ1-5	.	CASSYASGDSNQPQHF	TGTGCCAGCAGTTACGCCTCCGGGGATAGCAATCAGCCCCAGCATTTT
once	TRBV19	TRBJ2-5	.	CASSIAPGRSETQYF	TGTGCCAGTAGTATAGCGCCAGGGAGGTCGGAGACCCAGTACTTC
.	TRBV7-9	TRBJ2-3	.	CASSFSVDPVDTQYF	TGTGCCAGCAGCTTTTCTGTGGACCCTGTGGATACGCAGTATTTT
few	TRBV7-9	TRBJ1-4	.	CASSPKGGSNEKLFF	TGTGCCAGCAGCCCCAAAGGAGGGTCTAATGAAAAACTGTTTTTT
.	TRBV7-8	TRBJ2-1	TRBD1	CASSSGTGVVFF	TGTGCCAGCAGCTCCGGGACAGGGGTGGTGTTCTTC
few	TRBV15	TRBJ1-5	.	CATSRDAAARFSNQPQHF	TGTGCCACCAGCAGAGATGCGGCCGCCAGGTTTAGCAATCAGCCCCAGCATTTT
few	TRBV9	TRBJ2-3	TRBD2	CASSLTSVPTDTQYF	TGTGCCAGCAGCCTGACTAGCGTCCCCACAGATACGCAGTATTTT
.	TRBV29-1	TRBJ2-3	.	CSVEESGADTQYF	TGCAGCGTTGAAGAGTCCGGCGCAGATACGCAGTATTTT